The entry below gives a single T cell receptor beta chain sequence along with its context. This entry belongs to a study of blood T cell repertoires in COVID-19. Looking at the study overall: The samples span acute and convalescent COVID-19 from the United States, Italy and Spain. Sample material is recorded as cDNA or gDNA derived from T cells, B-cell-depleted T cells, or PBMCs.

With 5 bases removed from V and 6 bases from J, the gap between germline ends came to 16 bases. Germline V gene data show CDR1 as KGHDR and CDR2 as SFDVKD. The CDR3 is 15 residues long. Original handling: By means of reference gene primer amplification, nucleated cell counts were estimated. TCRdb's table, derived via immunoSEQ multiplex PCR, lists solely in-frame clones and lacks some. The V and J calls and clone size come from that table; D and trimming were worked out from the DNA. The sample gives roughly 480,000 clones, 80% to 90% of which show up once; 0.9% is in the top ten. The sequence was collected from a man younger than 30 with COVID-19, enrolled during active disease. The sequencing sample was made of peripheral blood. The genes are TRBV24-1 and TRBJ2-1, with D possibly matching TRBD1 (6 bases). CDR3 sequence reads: CATSVETGARNEQFF. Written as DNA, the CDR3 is TGTGCCACCAGTGTGGAGACAGGCGCCCGCAATGAGCAGTTCTTC.